Included here is one T cell receptor (beta chain) sequence, with context. No antigen is known for it. The V and J ends lost 4 bases and 3 bases, in that order; junction bases with no gene match: 5. The CDR3 extends over 14 amino acids. CDR1 SGHKS and CDR2 YYEKEE come from the germline V gene (reference sequence). The entry originates in a study of T cell responses to AZD1222 COVID-19 vaccine. On the study more broadly: Doses given second, at about 4 or about 12 weeks, were pooled.

Data came from immunoSEQ multiplex PCR; TCRdb stores just in-frame clones and leaves some out. The data contain 90,000 or so clones, more than 70% of them singletons. Study-level points and caveats: The donor group comprised mostly white British people and more females; the analysis possibly underestimated clonal diversity. The study identified only five to seven AZD1222 recipients as seropositive at baseline.

The clonotype was recovered from an adult in good health. This chain joins TRBV5-5 and TRBJ1-1; 8 bases agree with TRBD1. The starting material was peripheral blood, obtained on day 0 of AZD1222 vaccination. The CDR3 loop reads CASSRGQGDTEAFF. For the CDR3, the DNA is TGTGCCAGCAGCCGTGGACAGGGCGACACTGAAGCTTTCTTT. The complete variable domain, with remaining parts taken from reference TRBV5-5 and TRBJ1-1, reads DAGVTQSPTHLIKTRGQQVTLRCSPISGHKSVSWYQQVLGQGPQFIFQYYEKEERGRGNFPDRFSARQFPNYSSELNVNALLLGDSALYLCASSRGQGDTEAFFGQGTRLTVV.